The 26 T cell receptor beta chains given below trace back to one sample, sequenced in a study of blood T cell repertoires in COVID-19. Assay: immunoSEQ multiplex PCR; the TCRdb copy retains only in-frame clones and omits some. There are approximately 210,000 clones in the sample; about 91% occur only once, and about 5% lies in the top ten. The sequenced sample was peripheral blood. The receptors come from a woman between 40 and 50 years old with acute or convalescent COVID-19.

V is TRBV7-2 and J is TRBJ1-5, with D possibly TRBD1 on 6 matching bases. The germline V gene encodes CDR1 SGHTA and CDR2 FQGNSA. CDR3 size: 15 residues. V lost 1 base and J 4 bases, leaving 11 bases between the germline ends. For the CDR3, the DNA is TGTGCCAGCAGCTTAGGGCTAGGGGGAAATCAGCCCCAGCATTTT. Translation: CASSLGLGGNQPQHF.

The V call is TRBV6-5, the J call TRBJ1-1, with 8 bases lining up with TRBD1. The germline gives CDR1 MNHEY, CDR2 SVGAGI. Trimming at V came to 6 bases and at J to 4 bases, leaving 10 bases not matched to a gene. The CDR3 extends over 15 amino acids. The CDR3 nucleotides read TGTGCCAGCAGCCAGAGTAGAGACAGGGGCACTGAAGCTTTCTTT. Translated: CASSQSRDRGTEAFF.

The chain links TRBV6-1 to TRBJ1-5, with D uncertain. Germline lookup yields CDR1 MNHNS and CDR2 SASEGT. The ends were cut back, 1 base at V and 9 bases at J, with 13 bases in the middle. The CDR3 covers 14 residues. The CDR3 DNA is TGTGCCAGCAGTGAAGGAGACACACCCAGGCCCCAGCATTTT. Its translation is CASSEGDTPRPQHF.

V gene TRBV7-8 combines with J gene TRBJ1-6; D not resolved. The germline CDR1 and CDR2 sequences are SGHVS and FQNEAQ. V was trimmed by 1 base and J by 6 bases, leaving 13 bases between them. CDR3 length: 16 amino acids. The CDR3 sequence is CASSLVARLPNSPLHF. For the CDR3, the DNA is TGTGCCAGCAGCTTAGTTGCCAGGCTCCCTAATTCACCCCTCCACTTT.

The chain carries TRBV11-3 and TRBJ2-2; D unresolved. The germline gives CDR1 SGHNT, CDR2 YENEEA. This CDR3 has 13 amino acids. The V gene lost 8 bases and the J gene lost 8 bases, with 15 bases spanning the gap. This chain's CDR3 is CASAPLFGGELFF. The CDR3 DNA is TGTGCCAGCGCCCCCCTATTCGGGGGGGAGCTGTTTTTT.

The chain joins TRBV5-1 to TRBJ1-1, with TRBD1 as a possible D gene (5 bases). This CDR3 has 11 residues. The germline V and J ends were trimmed by 1 base and 7 bases, with 5 bases remaining between them. The germline gives CDR1 SGHRS, CDR2 YFSETQ. CDR3 sequence reads: CASSLTGEAFF. Written as DNA, the CDR3 is TGCGCCAGCAGCTTGACAGGTGAAGCTTTCTTT.

This chain connects TRBV30 to TRBJ1-1; tentatively, D is TRBD1 (5 bases). The CDR3 extends over 12 amino acids. The ends were cut back, 4 bases at V and 2 bases at J, with 8 bases in the middle. Germline values: CDR1 GTSNPN, CDR2 SVGIG (reference sequence). The CDR3 reads CAWNGGNTEAFF. The CDR3 nucleotides are TGTGCCTGGAACGGGGGAAACACTGAAGCTTTCTTT. The full variable domain, with the rest looked up from reference TRBV30 and TRBJ1-1, is SQTIHQWPATLVQPVGSPLSLECTVEGTSNPNLYWYRQAAGRGLQLLFYSVGIGQISSEVPQNLSASRPQDRQFILSSKKLLLSDSGFYLCAWNGGNTEAFFGQGTRLTVV.

This clone appeared a single time. The J gene is TRBJ2-1, the V gene TRBV19, with 10 positions matching TRBD2. The CDR3 loop spans 15 amino acids. Germline CDR1 and CDR2: LNHDA and SQIVND (reference sequence). The ends lost 5 bases at V and 4 bases at J; junction bases unmatched: 5. The chain's CDR3 is CASSSKRGGYNEQFF. The CDR3, as DNA: TGTGCCAGTAGTTCAAAGCGGGGGGGTTACAATGAGCAGTTCTTC. Full variable domain (missing parts from reference TRBV19 and TRBJ2-1): DGGITQSPKYLFRKEGQNVTLSCEQNLNHDAMYWYRQDPGQGLRLIYYSQIVNDFQKGDIAEGYSVSREKKESFPLTVTSAQKNPTAFYLCASSSKRGGYNEQFFGPGTRLTVL.

The gene calls are TRBV29-1 and TRBJ2-1; D possibly corresponds to TRBD2 (5 bases). The CDR3 loop spans 12 amino acids. In germline, CDR1 is SQVTM, CDR2 ANQGSEA. V was clipped by 6 bases and J by 9 bases, with 15 bases between them. The CDR3: CSVRSGEFEQFF. DNA for the CDR3: TGCAGCGTAAGATCCGGGGAATTTGAGCAGTTCTTC.

The chain has TRBV28 and TRBJ1-2; 8 bases map to TRBD1. The ends lost 4 bases at V and 7 bases at J; junction bases unmatched: 11. This CDR3 has 15 residues. CDR1 is MDHEN and CDR2 is SYDVKM in the germline V gene. The CDR3 coding sequence is TGTGCCAGCAGTTGGGGAGAGACAGGGGTTCGTGGCTACACCTTC. It encodes CASSWGETGVRGYTF.

The chain links TRBV7-8 to TRBJ2-4; D remains ambiguous. Germline V lookup: CDR1 SGHVS, CDR2 FQNEAQ. The CDR3 loop spans 15 amino acids. Trimming removed 5 bases from V and 0 bases from J, with 11 bases in between. CDR3 bases: TGTGCCAGCAGCCGCACACCAGTAGCCAAAAACATTCAGTACTTC. It specifies CASSRTPVAKNIQYF.

J is TRBJ1-2 and V is TRBV11-2, with TRBD1 as a possible D gene (5 bases). Germline V gene data show CDR1 as SGHAT and CDR2 as FQNNGV. CDR3 length: 15 amino acids. Trimming shortened V by 1 base and J by 4 bases, and 13 bases separated the two germline ends. CDR3 DNA sequence: TGTGCCAGCAGCTTAGGGCGGGACTCCACCTATGGCTACACCTTC. Its protein product is CASSLGRDSTYGYTF.

The chain uses TRBV19 and TRBJ1-5, with 11 bases that match TRBD1. CDR1 and CDR2 (germline): LNHDA, SQIVND (reference sequence). V dropped 6 bases and J dropped 6; count of bases not matched to a gene: 7. This CDR3 spans 15 amino acids. In DNA form, the CDR3 reads TGTGCCAGTAGGGACAGGGGGCGTGGGATTCAGCCCCAGCATTTT. Its translation is CASRDRGRGIQPQHF.

The chain carries TRBV18 and TRBJ1-3; the D is unclear. This CDR3 is built from 15 residues. CDR1 is KGHSH and CDR2 is LQKENI in the germline V gene. V gave up 2 bases and J gave up 0 bases, with 8 bases separating them. CDR3 in DNA: TGTGCCAGCTCACCAACGACAAGCTCTGGAAACACCATATATTTT. It yields the protein CASSPTTSSGNTIYF.

V gene TRBV6-5 combines with J gene TRBJ1-2; 7 bases fit TRBD1. The CDR3 runs 14 residues. Germline-derived CDR1 and CDR2 are MNHEY and SVGAGI. Unmatched junction bases numbered 7, after V lost 5 bases and J lost 4 bases. The DNA for the CDR3 is TGTGCCAGCAGTCGAGGGCGGGACAGCTATGGCTACACCTTC. It encodes CASSRGRDSYGYTF.

The genes are TRBV27 and TRBJ1-6; the D gene is possibly TRBD1 (6 bases). CDR3 length: 16 amino acids. Germline values: CDR1 MNHEY, CDR2 SMNVEV (reference sequence). V lost 3 bases to trimming and J lost 10 bases, with 19 bases between them. CDR3 protein: CASSLGAPTSGSPLHF. The CDR3 coding sequence is TGTGCCAGCAGTTTGGGGGCACCCACGTCGGGATCACCCCTCCACTTT.

The J gene is TRBJ1-5, the V gene TRBV7-2; D is unresolved. The V end was cut by 2 bases, the J end by 4 bases, with 9 bases between. Germline V lookup: CDR1 SGHTA, CDR2 FQGNSA. This CDR3 spans 14 amino acids. In DNA form, the CDR3 reads TGTGCCAGCAGCTTACGTGGAGAAAATCAGCCCCAGCATTTT. This gives the protein CASSLRGENQPQHF.

The chain has TRBV11-2 and TRBJ2-7; 7 bases align to TRBD2. Germline V CDR1 and CDR2: SGHAT, FQNNGV. The V segment lost 4 bases and the J segment 3 bases; nucleotides outside the gene matches: 9. The CDR3 covers 15 residues. The CDR3 DNA reads as TGTGCCAGCAGCTGGGGGGGGTATTCGAGCTACGAGCAGTACGTC. This gives the protein CASSWGGYSSYEQYV.

As regards this clone: Other DNA sequences in this specimen translate into the identical CDR3. The chain carries TRBV2 and TRBJ1-5; D is unclear. Germline V CDR1 and CDR2: SNHLY, FYNNEI. Trimming pared 4 bases from V and 0 bases from J, leaving 7 bases between. The CDR3 has 14 amino acids. The CDR3 sequence is CASSVELSNQPQHF. The CDR3 DNA sequence: TGTGCCAGCAGTGTCGAACTTAGCAATCAGCCCCAGCATTTT.

The chain uses TRBV10-3 and TRBJ2-2, with no clear D. V was trimmed by 0 bases and J by 2 bases, leaving 7 bases between them. This CDR3 is built from 15 residues. From germline, CDR1 is ENHRY and CDR2 SYGVKD. CDR3 DNA sequence: TGTGCCATCAGTGAGTCTAGCCCTAACACCGGGGAGCTGTTTTTT. Protein sequence: CAISESSPNTGELFF.

J is TRBJ1-2 and V is TRBV29-1, with 8 nucleotides matching TRBD1. Germline V gene data show CDR1 as SQVTM and CDR2 as ANQGSEA. The CDR3 is 15 amino acids. V trimming: 5 bases; J trimming: 4 bases; junction bases outside the gene matches: 12. CDR3 sequence reads: CSVIRGTGVRYGYTF. The CDR3 DNA reads TGCAGCGTTATAAGAGGGACAGGAGTCCGCTATGGCTACACCTTC.

This chain joins TRBV2 and TRBJ2-2; 8 bases match TRBD1. Trimming cost V 11 bases and J 1 base; bases outside gene matches: 3. The CDR3 length is 13 residues. Germline lookup yields CDR1 SNHLY and CDR2 FYNNEI. CDR3 sequence: CAGGTGNTGELFF. The CDR3, as DNA: TGTGCCGGCGGGACAGGGAACACCGGGGAGCTGTTTTTT.

J is TRBJ2-5 and V is TRBV6-1; 13 positions agree with TRBD2. CDR3 length equals 17 residues. CDR1 and CDR2 from the germline V gene are MNHNS and SASEGT. The J segment lost 12 bases and the V segment lost 0 bases, leaving 13 bases of the junction unmatched. The CDR3: CASSEALGTSGAPTEYF. In DNA, the CDR3 is TGTGCCAGCAGTGAAGCGCTGGGGACTAGCGGGGCCCCGACGGAGTACTTC.

CDR3 region: CASSGAPNSPLHF. In DNA, the CDR3 is TGTGCCAGCAGCGGGGCACCAAATTCACCCCTCCACTTT. This chain connects TRBV9 to TRBJ1-6; D not resolved. Germline V gene sequence: CDR1 SGDLS, CDR2 YYNGEE. The length of the CDR3 is 13 residues. The V and J ends lost 3 bases and 7 bases respectively, with 8 bases between them.

The gene calls are TRBV19 and TRBJ1-3, with a weak D call TRBD1 (5 bases). Looked up from germline, CDR1 is LNHDA and CDR2 is SQIVND (reference sequence). Trimming cost V 1 base and J 0 bases, with 7 bases left between them. The CDR3 spans 15 residues. The CDR3 DNA sequence: TGTGCCAGTAGTATAGGACAGATCTCTGGAAACACCATATATTTT. This codes for CASSIGQISGNTIYF. The complete variable domain, with remaining parts taken from reference TRBV19 and TRBJ1-3, reads DGGITQSPKYLFRKEGQNVTLSCEQNLNHDAMYWYRQDPGQGLRLIYYSQIVNDFQKGDIAEGYSVSREKKESFPLTVTSAQKNPTAFYLCASSIGQISGNTIYFGEGSWLTVV.

The sample holds one count of this clone. The chain carries TRBV7-9 and TRBJ1-1, with 7 bases matching TRBD1. The CDR3 is 13 residues long. V lost 0 bases and J lost 7; bases outside the gene matches: 2. Germline-derived CDR1 and CDR2 are SEHNR and FQNEAQ (reference sequence). The CDR3 loop reads CASSLAGTVEAFF. The CDR3 DNA is TGTGCCAGCAGCTTAGCCGGGACAGTTGAAGCTTTCTTT.